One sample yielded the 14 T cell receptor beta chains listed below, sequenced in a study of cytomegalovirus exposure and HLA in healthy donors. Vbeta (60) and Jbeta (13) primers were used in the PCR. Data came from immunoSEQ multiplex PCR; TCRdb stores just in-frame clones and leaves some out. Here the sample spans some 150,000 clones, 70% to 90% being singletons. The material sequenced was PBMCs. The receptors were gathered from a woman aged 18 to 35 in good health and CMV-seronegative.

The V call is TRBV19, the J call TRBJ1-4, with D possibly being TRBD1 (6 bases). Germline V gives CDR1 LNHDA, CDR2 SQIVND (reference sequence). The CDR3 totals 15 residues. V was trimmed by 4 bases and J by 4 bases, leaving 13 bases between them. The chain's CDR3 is CASSKAGHGNEKLFF. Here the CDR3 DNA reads TGTGCCAGTAGTAAAGCGGGACACGGTAATGAAAAACTGTTTTTT.

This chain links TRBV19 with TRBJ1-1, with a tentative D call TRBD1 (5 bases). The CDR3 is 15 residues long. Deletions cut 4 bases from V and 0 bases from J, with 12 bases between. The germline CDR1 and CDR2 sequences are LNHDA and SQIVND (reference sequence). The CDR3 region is CASSKIDRMNTEAFF. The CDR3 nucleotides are TGTGCCAGTAGTAAGATAGACAGAATGAACACTGAAGCTTTCTTT.

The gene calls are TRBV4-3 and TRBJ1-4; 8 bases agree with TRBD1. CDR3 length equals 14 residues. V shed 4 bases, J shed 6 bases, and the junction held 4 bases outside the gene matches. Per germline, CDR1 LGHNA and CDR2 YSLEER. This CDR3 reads CASSPGTGDEKLFF. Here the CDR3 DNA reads TGCGCCAGCAGCCCCGGGACAGGTGATGAAAAACTGTTTTTT.

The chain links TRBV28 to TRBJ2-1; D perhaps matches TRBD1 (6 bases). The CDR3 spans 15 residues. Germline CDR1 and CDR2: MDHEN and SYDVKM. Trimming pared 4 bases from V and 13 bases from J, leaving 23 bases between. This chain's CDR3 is CASSSTTGLGLVQFF. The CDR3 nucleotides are TGTGCCAGCAGTTCTACTACAGGGTTGGGGCTAGTCCAGTTCTTC.

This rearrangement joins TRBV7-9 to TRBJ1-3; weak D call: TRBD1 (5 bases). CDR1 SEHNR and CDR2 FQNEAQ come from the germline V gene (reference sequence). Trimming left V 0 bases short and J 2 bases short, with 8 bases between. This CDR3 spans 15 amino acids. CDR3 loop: CASSLAGRAGNTIYF. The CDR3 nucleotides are TGTGCCAGCAGCTTAGCGGGCAGGGCTGGAAACACCATATATTTT.

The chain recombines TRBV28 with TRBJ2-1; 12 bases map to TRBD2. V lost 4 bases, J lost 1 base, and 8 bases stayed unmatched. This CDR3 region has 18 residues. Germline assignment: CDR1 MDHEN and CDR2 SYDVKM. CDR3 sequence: CASSSSGRAIVSYNEQFF. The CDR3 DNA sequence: TGTGCCAGCAGTTCTAGCGGGAGGGCCATAGTTTCCTACAATGAGCAGTTCTTC.

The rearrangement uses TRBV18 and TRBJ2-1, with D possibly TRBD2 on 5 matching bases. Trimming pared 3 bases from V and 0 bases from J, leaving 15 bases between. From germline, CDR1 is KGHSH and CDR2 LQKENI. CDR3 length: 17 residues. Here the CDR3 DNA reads TGTGCCAGCTCACCGGAGACTAAACCGAGCTCCTACAATGAGCAGTTCTTC. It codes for CASSPETKPSSYNEQFF.

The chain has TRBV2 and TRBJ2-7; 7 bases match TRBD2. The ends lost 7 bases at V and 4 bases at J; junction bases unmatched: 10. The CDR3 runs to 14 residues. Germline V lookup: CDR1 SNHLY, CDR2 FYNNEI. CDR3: CASKPGGDPYEQYF. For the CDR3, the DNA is TGTGCCAGCAAGCCTGGGGGGGACCCTTACGAGCAGTACTTC.

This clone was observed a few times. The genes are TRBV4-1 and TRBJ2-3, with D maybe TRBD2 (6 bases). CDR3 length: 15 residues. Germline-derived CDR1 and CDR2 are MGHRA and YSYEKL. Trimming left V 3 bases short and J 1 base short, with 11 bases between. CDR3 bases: TGCGCCAGCAGCCACGTAGCTAGCGGCACAGATACGCAGTATTTT. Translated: CASSHVASGTDTQYF.

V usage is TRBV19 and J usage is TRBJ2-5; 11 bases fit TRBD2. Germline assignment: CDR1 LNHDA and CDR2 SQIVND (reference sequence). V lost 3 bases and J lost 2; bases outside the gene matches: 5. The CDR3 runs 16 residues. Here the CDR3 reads CASSIRGLAGQETQYF. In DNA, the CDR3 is TGTGCCAGTAGTATTAGAGGACTAGCGGGTCAAGAGACCCAGTACTTC.

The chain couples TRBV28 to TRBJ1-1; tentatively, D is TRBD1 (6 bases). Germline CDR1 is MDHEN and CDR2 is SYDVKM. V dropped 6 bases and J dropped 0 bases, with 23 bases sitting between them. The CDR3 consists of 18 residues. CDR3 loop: CASSPYLPRTVVNTEAFF. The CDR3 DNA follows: TGTGCCAGCAGCCCTTACCTACCCAGGACAGTGGTGAACACTGAAGCTTTCTTT.

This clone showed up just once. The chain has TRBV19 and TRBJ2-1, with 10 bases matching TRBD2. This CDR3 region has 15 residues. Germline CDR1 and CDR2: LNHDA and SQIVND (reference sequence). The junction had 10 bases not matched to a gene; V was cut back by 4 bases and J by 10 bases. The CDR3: CASSTRLAGAGEQFF. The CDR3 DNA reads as TGTGCCAGTAGTACTCGTCTAGCGGGAGCAGGGGAGCAGTTCTTC.

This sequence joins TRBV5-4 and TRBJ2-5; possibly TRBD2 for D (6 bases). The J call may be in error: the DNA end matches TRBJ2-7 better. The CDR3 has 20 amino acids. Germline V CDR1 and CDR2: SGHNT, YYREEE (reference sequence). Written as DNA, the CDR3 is TGTGCCAGCAGCAGCCCCGTGGGGCGTGTGGGGACTGAAAGTACTTACGAGCAGTACTTC. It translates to CASSSPVGRVGTESTYEQYF.

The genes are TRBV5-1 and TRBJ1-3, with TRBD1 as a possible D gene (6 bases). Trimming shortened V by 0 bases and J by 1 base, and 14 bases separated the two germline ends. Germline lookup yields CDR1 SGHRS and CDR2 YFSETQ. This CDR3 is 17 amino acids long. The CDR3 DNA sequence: TGCGCCAGCAGCTTGGCCGGACAGCGGACTTCTGGAAACACCATATATTTT. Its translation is CASSLAGQRTSGNTIYF.